One and the same sample provided the 30 T cell receptor beta chains below, sequenced in a study of OX40 agonist ivuxolimab in advanced cancers. Sequenced by immunoSEQ multiplex PCR; TCRdb stores in-frame clones only, minus some. Of around 45,000 clones listed, around 80% are singletons. Sequencing was performed on CD4+ or CD8+ T cells sorted from blood, taken in a trial of the OX40 agonist ivuxolimab. These receptor sequences come from an adult with an advanced solid tumor such as melanoma, head and neck, liver or kidney cancer.

The V call is TRBV9, the J call TRBJ1-2; 8 positions match TRBD1. This CDR3 comprises 16 residues. V lost 3 bases and J lost 0; bases outside the gene matches: 7. The germline V gene encodes CDR1 SGDLS and CDR2 YYNGEE. The CDR3 coding sequence is TGTGCCAGCAGCGCCGAGGACAGGGACTCTAACTATGGCTACACCTTC. Its translation is CASSAEDRDSNYGYTF.

The chain recombines TRBV21-1 with TRBJ2-7; the table's TRBD2 call for D was not verified on the DNA. TRBV21-1 is noted as a pseudogene. This CDR3 region has 17 residues. CDR3 in amino acids: CASSKPTGTSGDYEQYF. As DNA, the CDR3 is TGTGCCAGCAGCAAGCCAACCGGGACTAGCGGGGACTACGAGCAGTACTTC.

The genes are TRBV6-1 and TRBJ1-2; unclear D gene. CDR1 and CDR2 (germline): MNHNS, SASEGT. The CDR3 has 14 amino acids. With 4 bases removed from V and 4 bases from J, the gap between germline ends came to 13 bases. The CDR3, as DNA: TGTGCCAGCAGTGTCTCCGACATCGCCTATGGCTACACCTTC. Its translation: CASSVSDIAYGYTF.

The V gene is TRBV20-1, the J gene TRBJ2-5, with D possibly matching TRBD2 (6 bases). Germline CDR1 DFQATT, CDR2 SNEGSKA (reference sequence). The CDR3 runs 11 residues. The CDR3 nucleotides read TGCTCGTGGGGGGTGGAGGAGACCCAGTACTTC. It is translated as CSWGVEETQYF.

The chain combines TRBV5-4 with TRBJ2-3, with D possibly being TRBD2 (6 bases). The germline V gene encodes CDR1 SGHNT and CDR2 YYREEE (reference sequence). The V end lost 4 bases, the J end lost 2 bases, and 17 bases lay between the germline ends. The CDR3 is 16 residues long. CDR3: CASSPRGGAYTDTQYF. The CDR3, as DNA: TGTGCCAGCAGCCCCCGAGGAGGGGCCTACACAGATACGCAGTATTTT.

CDR3 DNA sequence: TGTGCCAGCAGCTTAGCTTGGCCCGGGGAGCTGTTTTTT. It encodes CASSLAWPGELFF. The V call is TRBV7-2, the J call TRBJ2-2; D gene ambiguous. Germline CDR1 SGHTA, CDR2 FQGNSA. Trimming removed 0 bases from V and 6 bases from J, with 5 bases in between. The CDR3 length is 13 residues.

This clone was seen only once. This chain uses TRBV21-1 with TRBJ1-6. TRBV21-1 represents a pseudogene. The CDR3 has 12 residues. The CDR3 sequence: CARGSRNSPLHF. For the CDR3, the DNA is TGTGCCAGGGGGAGTCGAAATTCACCCCTCCACTTT.

The CDR3 loop is CASSDHLEQYF. Written as DNA, the CDR3 is TGCGCCAGCAGCGACCACCTCGAGCAGTACTTC. The rearrangement uses TRBV5-1 and TRBJ2-7; D unclear. Germline V gives CDR1 SGHRS, CDR2 YFSETQ. This CDR3 contains 11 residues. Deletions cut 4 bases from V and 6 bases from J, with 8 bases between.

This chain connects TRBV2 to TRBJ1-1; tentatively, D is TRBD1 (5 bases). This CDR3 region has 14 residues. Deletions cut 8 bases from V and 6 bases from J, with 19 bases between. In germline, CDR1 is SNHLY, CDR2 FYNNEI. CDR3 DNA: TGTGCCAGCGCAATTCAGGGCGCGAGCTCTGAAGCTTTCTTT. Translating gives CASAIQGASSEAFF.

The chain carries TRBV7-8 and TRBJ1-2; D is ambiguous. Germline V gives CDR1 SGHVS, CDR2 FQNEAQ. The CDR3 extends over 12 amino acids. V shed 8 bases and J shed 9 bases, with 16 bases lying between them. The CDR3: CASSSKGESYTF. As DNA, the CDR3 is TGTGCCAGCTCGTCAAAGGGCGAGAGCTACACCTTC.

The chain uses TRBV19 and TRBJ2-3; 13 positions match TRBD2. V lost 4 bases to trimming and J lost 5 bases; unmatched junction nucleotides: 6. The CDR3 length is 16 residues. The germline V gene has CDR1 LNHDA and CDR2 SQIVND (reference sequence). The CDR3 DNA is TGTGCCAGTAGTAGGGGGACTAGCGGGACGGGAGATACGCAGTATTTT. This codes for CASSRGTSGTGDTQYF.

V usage is TRBV5-8 and J usage is TRBJ1-5; 7 nucleotides match TRBD1. V lost 1 base to trimming and J lost 3 bases; unmatched junction nucleotides: 7. Germline V gives CDR1 SGHTS, CDR2 YDEGEE. The CDR3 has 16 residues. The CDR3 nucleotides are TGTGCCAGCAGCTTGTTTGGCAGGGGGAACAATCAGCCCCAGCATTTT. The encoded protein is CASSLFGRGNNQPQHF.

The J gene is TRBJ2-7, the V gene TRBV10-3; TRBD2 might be the D (6 bases). The CDR3 is 16 residues long. CDR1 and CDR2 from the germline V gene are ENHRY and SYGVKD. The V gene lost 2 bases and the J gene lost 2 bases, with 16 bases spanning the gap. Here the CDR3 reads CAISEVWGESPYEQYF. The CDR3 DNA is TGTGCCATCAGTGAGGTATGGGGGGAGAGCCCCTACGAGCAGTACTTC.

The chain employs TRBV11-2 and TRBJ1-1; D is perhaps TRBD1 (6 bases). The CDR3 covers 14 residues. Trimming left V 2 bases short and J 1 base short, with 8 bases between. The V gene's germline CDR1 is SGHAT and CDR2 FQNNGV. The CDR3 DNA reads TGTGCCAGCAGCTTATGGGGACAGAACACTGAAGCTTTCTTT. Protein sequence: CASSLWGQNTEAFF.

The count of this clone is one. This rearrangement joins TRBV19 to TRBJ2-3; D is perhaps TRBD1 (6 bases). From germline, CDR1 is LNHDA and CDR2 SQIVND (reference sequence). There are 15 residues in the CDR3. V shed 5 bases and J shed 2 bases, with 14 bases lying between them. This CDR3 is CASSPLGGTTDTQYF. Written as DNA, the CDR3 is TGTGCCAGTAGTCCCCTTGGGGGCACCACAGATACGCAGTATTTT.

The chain employs TRBV19 and TRBJ1-6; D not certain. This CDR3 has 14 residues. Trimming took 1 base from V and 9 from J, leaving 10 bases between them. Germline V gives CDR1 LNHDA, CDR2 SQIVND (reference sequence). This CDR3 reads CASSIGGEGSPLHF. The DNA of the CDR3 is TGTGCCAGTAGTATAGGGGGAGAAGGTTCACCCCTCCACTTT.

The chain couples TRBV18 to TRBJ2-7; 12 nucleotides align to TRBD1. The germline V gene encodes CDR1 KGHSH and CDR2 LQKENI. The CDR3 runs to 15 residues. J was trimmed by 4 bases and V by 2 bases; bases with no gene match: 3. CDR3 coding DNA: TGTGCCAGCTCACCAGGGACAGGGGGCACTTACGAGCAGTACTTC. Translating it yields CASSPGTGGTYEQYF.

J is TRBJ1-4 and V is TRBV19, with D perhaps TRBD1 (5 bases). The CDR3 contains 14 residues. The V and J ends lost 6 bases and 0 bases respectively, with 8 bases between them. From germline, CDR1 is LNHDA and CDR2 SQIVND (reference sequence). The CDR3 spells CASRETATNEKLFF. The CDR3 coding sequence is TGTGCCAGTAGGGAGACAGCAACTAATGAAAAACTGTTTTTT. Full variable domain (outside the CDR3, taken from reference TRBV19 and TRBJ1-4): DGGITQSPKYLFRKEGQNVTLSCEQNLNHDAMYWYRQDPGQGLRLIYYSQIVNDFQKGDIAEGYSVSREKKESFPLTVTSAQKNPTAFYLCASRETATNEKLFFGSGTQLSVL.

The V and J genes are TRBV30 and TRBJ1-5, with D tentatively TRBD1 (5 bases). This CDR3 spans 14 amino acids. V lost 3 bases and J 7 bases, leaving 16 bases between the germline ends. CDR1 and CDR2 from the germline V gene are GTSNPN and SVGIG (reference sequence). The CDR3 is CAWSGGRVRQPQHF. CDR3 sequence (DNA): TGTGCCTGGAGCGGGGGAAGGGTTCGGCAGCCCCAGCATTTT.

The chain has TRBV7-8 and TRBJ2-3, with TRBD2 matching 10 bases. V shed 0 bases and J 7 bases; nucleotides not matched to a gene: 7. The CDR3 spans 16 residues. From germline, CDR1 is SGHVS and CDR2 FQNEAQ. This chain's CDR3 is CASSLAGASGRYTQYF. CDR3 coding DNA: TGTGCCAGCAGCTTAGCTGGGGCTAGCGGGAGATATACGCAGTATTTT.

The rearrangement links TRBV6-6 to TRBJ1-2; TRBD1 matches 10 bases. The CDR3 is 16 residues long. Unmatched junction bases numbered 7, after V lost 6 bases and J lost 0 bases. Per the germline V gene, CDR1 is MNHNY and CDR2 is SVGAGI (reference sequence). This CDR3 is CASRRDRGVANYGYTF. In DNA form, the CDR3 reads TGTGCCAGCAGAAGGGACAGGGGTGTCGCTAACTATGGCTACACCTTC.

The CDR3 DNA reads as TGTGCCAGCTCACCTCAAAGCGGCTACGAGCAGTACTTC. It yields the protein CASSPQSGYEQYF. The chain couples TRBV18 to TRBJ2-7; possibly TRBD2 for D (5 bases). V lost 3 bases and J 3 bases, leaving 9 bases between the germline ends. The CDR3 is 13 amino acids. Germline V lookup: CDR1 KGHSH, CDR2 LQKENI.

The chain employs TRBV9 and TRBJ1-5; D not certain. Trimming pared 2 bases from V and 7 bases from J, leaving 10 bases between. Germline loops: CDR1 SGDLS, CDR2 YYNGEE. The CDR3 contains 13 residues. This CDR3 reads CASSVKPGQPQHF. As DNA, the CDR3 is TGTGCCAGCAGCGTGAAACCGGGGCAGCCCCAGCATTTT. Variable domain in full (rest from reference TRBV9 and TRBJ1-5): DSGVTQTPKHLITATGQRVTLRCSPRSGDLSVYWYQQSLDQGLQFLIQYYNGEERAKGNILERFSAQQFPDLHSELNLSSLELGDSALYFCASSVKPGQPQHFGDGTRLSIL.

Comment on this clone: The germline gene is not matched at one end of the junction; a read error may be the cause. CDR3 amino acids: CASSTGQIYGQYF. Here the CDR3 DNA reads TGTGCCAGCTCAACGGGACAGATTTACGGGCAGTACTTC. The gene calls are TRBV18 and TRBJ2-7; 7 nucleotides align to TRBD1. Germline V gene lookup returns CDR1 KGHSH and CDR2 LQKENI. The CDR3 runs to 13 residues.

This chain links TRBV1 with TRBJ2-6; whether TRBD2, the table's D call, matches the DNA was not checked. TRBV1 is reported as a pseudogene. This CDR3 has 17 residues. The CDR3 DNA reads TGCACCAGCAGTTTGGGGGGTGCACAAAGTCGGGCCAACGTCCTGACTTTC. Its protein is CTSSLGGAQSRANVLTF.

The chain carries TRBV7-2 and TRBJ2-7; 7 bases fit TRBD1. CDR1 and CDR2 from the germline V gene are SGHTA and FQGNSA. This CDR3 is built from 12 residues. Trimming cost V 3 bases and J 9 bases; bases outside gene matches: 5. DNA for the CDR3: TGTGCCAGCAGCTTCGACAGGGAAGGGCAGTACTTC. Protein: CASSFDREGQYF.

The CDR3 region is CASAIGQGASQETQYF. CDR3 in DNA: TGCGCCAGCGCTATAGGACAGGGGGCTTCCCAAGAGACCCAGTACTTC. V is TRBV5-1 and J is TRBJ2-5, with 11 bases aligning to TRBD1. V was clipped by 7 bases and J by 1 base; unmatched bases: 9. Germline V gene sequence: CDR1 SGHRS, CDR2 YFSETQ. The CDR3 contains 16 residues.

The sample holds one count of this clone. The chain has TRBV5-3 and TRBJ1-2; D is possibly TRBD1 (6 bases). TRBV5-3 is annotated as an ORF whose role is uncertain. The CDR3 has 14 residues. V was shortened by 8 bases and J by 2 bases, with 16 bases between the two germline ends. CDR3 DNA: TGTGCCAGCAGCCTGGGCGACAGGAACTATGGCTACACCTTC. Translating it yields CASSLGDRNYGYTF.

The CDR3 here is CASSIQGASETQYF. As DNA, the CDR3 is TGTGCCAGTAGTATACAGGGGGCGAGTGAGACCCAGTACTTC. This chain joins TRBV19 and TRBJ2-5; 8 bases map to TRBD1. V trimming: 2 bases; J trimming: 5 bases; junction bases outside the gene matches: 4. The CDR3 contains 14 residues. Germline V gives CDR1 LNHDA, CDR2 SQIVND (reference sequence).

V usage is TRBV19 and J usage is TRBJ2-1; D may be TRBD1 or TRBD2 (6 bases each). The length of the CDR3 is 15 residues. Germline values: CDR1 LNHDA, CDR2 SQIVND (reference sequence). The V and J ends lost 1 base and 0 bases respectively, with 7 bases between them. CDR3 nucleotide sequence: TGTGCCAGTAGTATAGCGGGGGCCTCCTACAATGAGCAGTTCTTC. It yields the protein CASSIAGASYNEQFF. The variable domain in full, with the rest retrieved from reference TRBV19 and TRBJ2-1, is DGGITQSPKYLFRKEGQNVTLSCEQNLNHDAMYWYRQDPGQGLRLIYYSQIVNDFQKGDIAEGYSVSREKKESFPLTVTSAQKNPTAFYLCASSIAGASYNEQFFGPGTRLTVL.